This T cell receptor beta chain originates from a study of shared clonotypes between healthy human individuals. Study details: Each donor had three CD4 naive, three CD4 memory, two CD8 naive and one CD8 memory plate.

Germline loops: CDR1 SGHRS, CDR2 YFSETQ. The CDR3 spans 15 residues. J gave up 6 bases and V 1 base, and 8 bases lay outside the gene matches. Measured with immunoSEQ multiplex PCR; TCRdb has only the in-frame clones, and not every one. The sample includes 2 million to 2.5 million clones, around 95% of them seen just once. General study points: Larger estimated richness was generally recorded for naive subsets relative to memory subsets.

Division of CD4+ cells produced a CD45RA+ naive subset and a CD45RA-negative memory subset. As to this clone: Its antigen is undetermined.

The chain uses TRBV5-1 and TRBJ2-3; 7 bases fit TRBD2. The TCR originated in a man between 18 and 29 years old in good health. Sequencing was performed on naive CD4+ T cells sorted from blood. As for subset: CD45RA+ positively selected. The CDR3 DNA reads as TGCGCCAGCAGCTTGTATGCGGGAGTAGGGGATACGCAGTATTTT. Protein sequence: CASSLYAGVGDTQYF.